The entry below gives a single T cell receptor (beta chain) sequence along with its context. Its antigen is undetermined. V gave up 5 bases and J gave up 7 bases, with 18 bases separating them. Per the germline V gene, CDR1 is SNHLY and CDR2 is FYNNEI. This CDR3 contains 16 residues. This entry comes from a study of T cell responses to AZD1222 COVID-19 vaccine. Libraries were prepared by immunoSEQ multiplex PCR; TCRdb keeps only in-frame clonotypes and omits some of them. The sample gives about 150,000 clones, more than 85% of which show up once; 2.5% to 4% is in the top ten. The analysis combined second doses at about 4 or about 12 weeks. Findings of the study overall: AZD1222 recipients seropositive at baseline numbered only five to seven. Unmutated regions of variants are reportedly targeted by nearly half of spike-specific TCRs. Spike-specific TCR breadth rose after two AZD1222 doses, and depth rose as well.

Specimen: peripheral blood, collected 28 days after the second AZD1222 dose. V gene TRBV2 combines with J gene TRBJ1-6; weak D call: TRBD1 (5 bases). The sequence derives from an adult who received the AZD1222 COVID-19 vaccine. The DNA of the CDR3 is TGTGCCAGCAGTCGCCGTGCCAGGGCGGTCAATTCACCCCTCCACTTT. Protein sequence: CASSRRARAVNSPLHF.